This T cell receptor (beta chain) was recovered during a study of blood T cell repertoires in COVID-19. As for the study in general: Some COVID-19 samples were acute and others convalescent; all came from the United States, Italy and Spain. Nucleic acid was either cDNA or gDNA, and it came from T cells, B-cell-depleted T cells, or PBMCs.

V was clipped by 2 bases and J by 5 bases; unmatched bases: 5. The germline V gene has CDR1 MGHRA and CDR2 YSYEKL. CDR3 length: 16 amino acids. In the original workflow: Counts of nucleated cells, estimated from reference gene primer amplification, were obtained. This table comes from immunoSEQ multiplex PCR, and its TCRdb copy is limited to in-frame clones, with some not included. V and J calls and clone size are copied from that table; D and trimming were computed from the DNA. The data contain about 150,000 clones, around 84% of them seen just once; the ten biggest clones take up about 7%. The clonotype was recovered from a woman in her forties or fifties in a cohort sampled during active or convalescent COVID-19. The chain uses TRBV4-1 and TRBJ1-6; 8 bases are a match to TRBD1. The specimen sequenced was peripheral blood. CDR3 protein: CASSQQPGQDNSPLHF. The CDR3 DNA reads TGCGCCAGCAGCCAACAACCGGGACAGGATAATTCACCCCTCCACTTT.